This T cell receptor beta chain was identified in a study of metastatic and nonmetastatic thyroid tumors. This clone was observed a few times. Patients were all untreated before their thyroid surgery. TCRdb re-clonotyped the PCR reads through MiXCR. The sample contains 30,000 to 35,000 clones, around a fifth of which appear only once. This clonotype originated in a female donor with papillary thyroid cancer or a benign thyroid nodule (not recorded which). Some clones in this sample may be carry-over from other donors' samples. Sequenced input: blood.

The CDR3 nucleotides are TGTGCCAGCATGAGGGTCCTGGGAGACACCATATATTTT. This codes for CASMRVLGDTIYF. J is TRBJ1-3 and V is TRBV6-1; D uncertain. Germline V gene sequence: CDR1 MNHNS, CDR2 SASEGT. With 7 bases removed from V and 8 bases from J, the gap between germline ends came to 15 bases. The CDR3 runs 13 residues.